The sequence of this T cell receptor beta chain was determined in a study of T cell repertoires in cytomegalovirus infection (dated by TCRdb to the late 2010s). Context from the whole study: Recently identified HLA-C-restricted CMV epitopes, whose presentation resists viral immunomodulation, were targeted by peptide stimulations together with well-studied HLA-B-restricted epitopes. The HLA type of each donor mattered for the analysis, because public TCR beta signatures pointed to carriage of CMV infection along with the matching HLA type. General conclusions and limits of the study: In both this cohort and an independent roughly 360-donor cohort, the cumulative frequency of public TCR beta family members distinguished carriers of CMV infection plus the relevant HLA type. The ex vivo response was dominated by HLA-C-restricted CMV-specific TCR beta clonotypes, and the single most frequent clonotype in two of eight donors was supplied by these HLA-C-restricted clonotypes.

Spanning cysteine to phenylalanine, the CDR3 consists of 15 amino acids. CDR3 DNA is the only sequence kept; it has 45 bases, read in frame from the first base. Here V drops 5 bases and J drops 2 bases, and the junction holds 8 bases not matched to any gene. CDR1 and CDR2 (MNHNY, SVGAGI) derive from the germline V gene (reference sequence). This clonotype was seen more than once but under ten times. Its specific antigen is unknown. Per-nucleotide qualities are absent, and no much larger clonotype sits a single base away. The label giving this sample's treatment or condition can be read as: in vitro stimulation with specific CMV peptide epitopes to enrich CMV-specific T cells. The listed sequencing device is Illumina HiSeq 1500. TCRdb trimmed the raw reads at Q25, called clones with MiXCR and kept productive beta chains. Each CDR3 protein gets just one entry, which takes the most common genes and DNA from the rows behind it. This sample comprises about 340,000 distinct CDR3 sequences, roughly 28% of them detected only once. The top ten clonotypes cover about 19% of the sample.

The receptor chain draws on TRBV6-6 and TRBJ1-1; TRBD1 aligns with 7 central bases. Source: cultured PBMCs, taken from culture after CMV antigen stimulation. The source of this sequence is a human donor in good health (CMV status not recorded). Some clones in this sample may be carry-over from other donors' samples. The CDR3 protein sequence reads: CASSPIDRDNTEAFF. In nucleotides, the sequence is TGTGCCAGCAGTCCAATCGACAGGGACAACACTGAAGCTTTCTTT.